These 17 T cell receptor beta chains came from one sample sequenced in a study of CD8 T cells in ankylosing spondylitis. TCRdb redid the calling of the 5' RACE reads with MiXCR, one entry per CDR3 protein. The sample lists about 170,000 distinct CDR3 sequences, about a sixth seen once, with roughly 8% in the top ten. Material: blood, either unsorted or a sorted T cell fraction (not recorded which). These receptor sequences come from a male donor with ankylosing spondylitis or in good health (not recorded which).

J is TRBJ2-1 and V is TRBV29-1; D remains ambiguous. Germline CDR1 reads SQVTM; CDR2 reads ANQGSEA. The CDR3 sequence is 14 residues long. The V end was cut by 6 bases, the J end by 5 bases, with 17 bases between. Here the CDR3 DNA reads TGCAGCGTCCGCCGGACCCGAACCAACAATGAGCAGTTCTTC. Translation: CSVRRTRTNNEQFF.

This clonotype occurred a few times. The rearrangement links TRBV6-1 to TRBJ2-1, with 7 bases matching TRBD2. Germline V gene data show CDR1 as MNHNS and CDR2 as SASEGT. The length of the CDR3 is 14 residues. V was pared by 7 bases and J by 8 bases, with 11 bases of the junction left unmatched. CDR3 nucleotide sequence: TGTGCCAGCACGGGCGGGAGAGTAAGGGATGAGCAGTTCTTC. Its protein is CASTGGRVRDEQFF.

This clonotype has at least ten counts. This chain connects TRBV5-1 to TRBJ2-7, with a tentative D call TRBD1 (6 bases). The CDR3 consists of 14 residues. In germline, CDR1 is SGHRS, CDR2 YFSETQ. V gave up 5 bases and J gave up 1 base, with 13 bases separating them. For the CDR3, the DNA is TGCGCCAGCAGTTTGTCAGGGGTTTCCTACGAGCAGTACTTC. Translating gives CASSLSGVSYEQYF.

This clonotype was observed many times. This rearrangement joins TRBV24-1 to TRBJ2-2; D may correspond to TRBD1 or TRBD2 (6 bases each). The V end lost 3 bases, the J end lost 4 bases, and 11 bases lay between the germline ends. The CDR3 spans 15 residues. CDR1 KGHDR and CDR2 SFDVKD come from the germline V gene. CDR3 nucleotide sequence: TGTGCCACCAGTGATCGGGGGACATTCACCGGGGAGCTGTTTTTT. Translated, it gives CATSDRGTFTGELFF.

Ten or more counts support this clonotype. The gene calls are TRBV6-2 or TRBV6-3 and TRBJ2-7, with D perhaps assigned TRBD1 or TRBD2 (5 bases each). Germline V gives CDR1 MNHEY, CDR2 SVGEGT. With 5 bases removed from V and 0 bases from J, the gap between germline ends came to 14 bases. The CDR3 covers 15 residues. CDR3: CASSKRDRTSYEQYF. CDR3 coding DNA: TGTGCCAGCAGTAAACGGGACCGAACCTCCTACGAGCAGTACTTC.

This clonotype was detected many times. The chain employs TRBV10-3 and TRBJ2-1; 14 nucleotides agree with TRBD2. The germline V gene has CDR1 ENHRY and CDR2 SYGVKD. Trimming at V came to 4 bases and at J to 0 bases, leaving 11 bases not matched to a gene. CDR3 length: 20 amino acids. CDR3: CAISGMGTSGSSSSYNEQFF. CDR3 coding DNA: TGTGCCATCAGTGGTATGGGGACTAGCGGGAGTTCGAGCTCCTACAATGAGCAGTTCTTC.

This clonotype has at least ten counts. The genes are TRBV12-3 or TRBV12-4 and TRBJ2-7; D is perhaps TRBD1 or TRBD2 (5 bases each). This CDR3 spans 14 amino acids. With 6 bases removed from V and 0 bases from J, the gap between germline ends came to 12 bases. CDR3 DNA: TGTGCCAGCAGACGAGGGGACGCCTCCTACGAGCAGTACTTC. Translating it yields CASRRGDASYEQYF.

This clonotype has only a few counts. This chain joins TRBV5-1 and TRBJ2-3, with 7 bases that match TRBD1. Unmatched junction bases numbered 7, after V lost 5 bases and J lost 4 bases. The CDR3 length is 14 residues. Per germline, CDR1 SGHRS and CDR2 YFSETQ. CDR3 sequence reads: CASSIQGNADTQYF. The CDR3 DNA reads as TGCGCCAGCAGTATACAGGGGAATGCAGATACGCAGTATTTT.

This clonotype was detected only a few times. The chain employs TRBV20-1 and TRBJ2-7, with 7 positions matching TRBD1. The CDR3 loop spans 12 amino acids. CDR1 and CDR2 from the germline V gene are DFQATT and SNEGSKA (reference sequence). V gave up 4 bases and J gave up 6 bases; unmatched junction bases: 6. Written as DNA, the CDR3 is TGCAGTGCTACCCGAACAGGGGTCGAGCAGTACTTC. Protein: CSATRTGVEQYF.

The chain joins TRBV5-1 to TRBJ2-5; 13 bases match TRBD2. The CDR3 has 14 residues. In germline, CDR1 is SGHRS, CDR2 YFSETQ. With V trimmed by 4 bases and J by 3 bases, 0 bases remained unmatched. The CDR3 DNA is TGCGCCAGCAGCACTAGCGGGAGGGAAGAGACCCAGTACTTC. It codes for CASSTSGREETQYF.

The chain links TRBV5-1 to TRBJ2-5, with TRBD2 identical over 9 bases. Germline loops: CDR1 SGHRS, CDR2 YFSETQ. CDR3 size: 15 residues. V gave up 4 bases and J gave up 4 bases; unmatched junction bases: 8. The CDR3 region has the DNA TGCGCCAGCAGCCCCCAAGCGGGAGGAGGAGAGACCCAGTACTTC. As protein: CASSPQAGGGETQYF.

The chain carries TRBV5-1 and TRBJ2-2; 9 nucleotides line up with TRBD2. The length of the CDR3 is 16 residues. The germline gives CDR1 SGHRS, CDR2 YFSETQ. V dropped 4 bases and J dropped 5; count of bases not matched to a gene: 9. This chain's CDR3 is CASSRISGSLTGELFF. The CDR3 nucleotides are TGCGCCAGCAGCCGAATTAGCGGGAGCCTTACCGGGGAGCTGTTTTTT. Using reference TRBV5-1 and TRBJ2-2 for the parts outside the CDR3, the full variable domain is KAGVTQTPRYLIKTRGQQVTLSCSPISGHRSVSWYQQTPGQGLQFLFEYFSETQRNKGNFPGRFSGRQFSNSRSEMNVSTLELGDSALYLCASSRISGSLTGELFFGEGSRLTVL.

This chain connects TRBV20-1 to TRBJ2-7; 7 bases are a match to TRBD2. Losses at the gene ends were 6 bases for V and 0 bases for J; bases not matched to a gene: 11. Per the germline V gene, CDR1 is DFQATT and CDR2 is SNEGSKA (reference sequence). This CDR3 is built from 15 residues. CDR3: CSAPPQGGSSYEQYF. CDR3 DNA: TGCAGTGCCCCTCCTCAGGGCGGGAGCTCCTACGAGCAGTACTTC.

This clonotype was counted at least ten times. The chain joins TRBV5-1 to TRBJ2-1; a possible D gene is TRBD2 (5 bases). The V end was cut by 0 bases, the J end by 8 bases, with 18 bases between. The germline CDR1 and CDR2 sequences are SGHRS and YFSETQ. The CDR3 extends over 16 amino acids. The CDR3: CASSLDSTTPGYEQFF. Here the CDR3 DNA reads TGCGCCAGCAGCTTGGACTCGACTACCCCAGGCTATGAGCAGTTCTTC.

V is TRBV5-1 and J is TRBJ2-1; maybe TRBD1 (6 bases). Germline CDR1 and CDR2: SGHRS and YFSETQ. CDR3 length: 14 amino acids. Trimming pared 6 bases from V and 2 bases from J, leaving 12 bases between. In nucleotides, the CDR3 is TGCGCCAGCAAAATGGGGGCTCCCTACAATGAGCAGTTCTTC. Amino acids: CASKMGAPYNEQFF.

The chain uses TRBV4-1 and TRBJ2-7, with 7 bases lining up with TRBD2. Germline CDR1 MGHRA, CDR2 YSYEKL. Trimming took 2 bases from V and 4 from J; bases not matched to a gene: 8. The CDR3 is 15 residues long. CDR3 sequence reads: CASSQPRGSVYEQYF. For the CDR3, the DNA is TGCGCCAGCAGCCAACCGCGCGGGAGCGTGTACGAGCAGTACTTC.

This clonotype showed up many times. The rearrangement joins TRBV20-1 to TRBJ2-7, with D possibly being TRBD1 (6 bases). Germline-derived CDR1 and CDR2 are DFQATT and SNEGSKA (reference sequence). The CDR3 consists of 13 residues. V dropped 2 bases and J dropped 2 bases, with 10 bases sitting between them. The CDR3 reads CSARQDRTYEQYF. In nucleotides, the CDR3 is TGCAGTGCTAGACAAGACAGGACCTACGAGCAGTACTTC.